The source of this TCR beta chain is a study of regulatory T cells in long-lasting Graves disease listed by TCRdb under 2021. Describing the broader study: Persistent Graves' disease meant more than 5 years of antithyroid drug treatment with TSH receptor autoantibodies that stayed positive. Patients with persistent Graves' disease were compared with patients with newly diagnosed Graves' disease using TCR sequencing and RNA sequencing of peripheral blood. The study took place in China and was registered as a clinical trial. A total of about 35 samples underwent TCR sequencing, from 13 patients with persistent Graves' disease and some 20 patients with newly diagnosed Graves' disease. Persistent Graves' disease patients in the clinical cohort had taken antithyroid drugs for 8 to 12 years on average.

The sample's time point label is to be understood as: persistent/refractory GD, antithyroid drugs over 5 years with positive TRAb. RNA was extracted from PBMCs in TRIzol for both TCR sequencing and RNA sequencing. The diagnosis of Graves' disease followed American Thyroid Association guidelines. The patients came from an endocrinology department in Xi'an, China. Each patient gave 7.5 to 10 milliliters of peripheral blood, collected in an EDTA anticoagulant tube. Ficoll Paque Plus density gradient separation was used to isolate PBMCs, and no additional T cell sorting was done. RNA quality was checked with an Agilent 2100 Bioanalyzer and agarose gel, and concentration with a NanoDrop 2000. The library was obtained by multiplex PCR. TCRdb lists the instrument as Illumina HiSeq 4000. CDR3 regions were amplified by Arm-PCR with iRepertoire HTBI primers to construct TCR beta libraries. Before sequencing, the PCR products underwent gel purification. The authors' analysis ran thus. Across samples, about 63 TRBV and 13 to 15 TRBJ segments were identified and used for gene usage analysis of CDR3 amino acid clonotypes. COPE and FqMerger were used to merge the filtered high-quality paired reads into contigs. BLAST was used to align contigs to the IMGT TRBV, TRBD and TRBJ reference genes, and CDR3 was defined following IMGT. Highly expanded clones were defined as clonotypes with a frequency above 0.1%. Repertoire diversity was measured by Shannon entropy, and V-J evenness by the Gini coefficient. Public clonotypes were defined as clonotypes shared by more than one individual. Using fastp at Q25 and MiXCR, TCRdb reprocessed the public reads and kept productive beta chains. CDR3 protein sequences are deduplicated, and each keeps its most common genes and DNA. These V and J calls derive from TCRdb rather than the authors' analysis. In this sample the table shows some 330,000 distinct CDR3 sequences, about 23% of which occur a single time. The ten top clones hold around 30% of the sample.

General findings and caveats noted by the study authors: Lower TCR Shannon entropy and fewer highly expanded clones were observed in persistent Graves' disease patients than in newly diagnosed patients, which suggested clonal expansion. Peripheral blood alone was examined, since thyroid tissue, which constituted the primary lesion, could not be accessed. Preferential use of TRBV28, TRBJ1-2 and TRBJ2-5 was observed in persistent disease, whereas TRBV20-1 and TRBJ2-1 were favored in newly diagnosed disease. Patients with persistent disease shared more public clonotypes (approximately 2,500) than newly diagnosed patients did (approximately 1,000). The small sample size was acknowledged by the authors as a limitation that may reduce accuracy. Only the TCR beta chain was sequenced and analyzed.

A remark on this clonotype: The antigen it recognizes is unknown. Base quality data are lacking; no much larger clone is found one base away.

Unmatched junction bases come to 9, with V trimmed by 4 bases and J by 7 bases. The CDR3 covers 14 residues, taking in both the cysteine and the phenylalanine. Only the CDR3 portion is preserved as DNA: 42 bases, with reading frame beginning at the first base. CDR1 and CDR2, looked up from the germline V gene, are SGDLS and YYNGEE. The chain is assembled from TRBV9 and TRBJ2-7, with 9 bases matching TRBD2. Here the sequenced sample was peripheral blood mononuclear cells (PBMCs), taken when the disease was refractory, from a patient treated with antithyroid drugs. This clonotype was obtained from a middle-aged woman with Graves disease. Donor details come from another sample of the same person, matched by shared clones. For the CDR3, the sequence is CASSPNPAGGEQYF. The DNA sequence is TGTGCCAGCAGCCCGAACCCAGCGGGAGGAGAGCAGTACTTC.